These T cell receptor beta chains were read from a single sample in a study of T cells after yellow fever vaccination. TCRdb reprocessed the 5' RACE reads via MiXCR and lists one record per CDR3 protein. Here the sample spans around 500,000 distinct CDR3 sequences, 21% being singletons. The specimen was PBMCs, collected about 21 days after the first yellow fever vaccination. All receptors come from a man between 18 and 29 years old who received the YFV17D yellow fever vaccine. The CDR3 runs from the conserved cysteine through the conserved F or W. D genes are given only for firm matches. A row's size may be missing; if present it is once, few, many or a size class.

clone size	D gene	V gene	J gene	CDR3 protein	CDR3 DNA
NA	NA	TRBV6-6	TRBJ2-1	CASSREQFF	TGTGCCAGCAGCCGAGAGCAGTTCTTC
many	TRBD1	TRBV9	TRBJ1-6	CASSPRDRVLTALHF	TGTGCCAGCAGCCCACGGGACAGGGTTCTTACGGCCCTCCACTTT
few	NA	TRBV7-2	TRBJ1-2	CASSLARGQNYGYTF	TGTGCCAGCAGCTTAGCCCGGGGGCAAAACTATGGCTACACCTTC
NA	NA	TRBV7-9	TRBJ2-3	CASSLEDGDTQYF	TGTGCCAGCAGCTTAGAAGACGGAGATACGCAGTATTTT
few	NA	TRBV12-3/TRBV12-4	TRBJ2-7	CASSLQVAEQYF	TGTGCCAGCAGTCTCCAGGTTGCGGAGCAGTACTTC
NA	NA	TRBV12-3/TRBV12-4	TRBJ2-1	CASSSPPGSRGAYNEQFF	TGTGCCAGCAGTTCGCCTCCGGGCTCTCGGGGGGCGTACAATGAGCAGTTCTTC
few	NA	TRBV5-6	TRBJ1-2	CASSPREGLGGYGYTF	TGTGCCAGCAGCCCACGGGAGGGGCTCGGGGGGTATGGCTACACCTTC
NA	NA	TRBV20-1	TRBJ1-6	CSATPQGVYNSPLHF	TGCAGTGCCACACCCCAGGGAGTGTATAATTCACCCCTCCACTTT
NA	NA	TRBV7-6	TRBJ2-4	CASSSSKNIQYF	TGTGCCAGCAGTTCTTCCAAAAACATTCAGTACTTC
few	NA	TRBV3-1	TRBJ1-2	CASSKGTGTARSYTF	TGTGCCAGCAGCAAAGGCACAGGGACGGCGAGGAGCTACACCTTC
few	NA	TRBV28	TRBJ2-1	CASIGPGDDYNEQFF	TGTGCCAGCATCGGCCCCGGGGACGATTACAATGAGCAGTTCTTC
few	NA	TRBV11-2	TRBJ2-2	CASETTGAPRELFF	TGTGCCAGCGAAACGACGGGGGCCCCCCGGGAGCTGTTTTTT
once	NA	TRBV7-5	TRBJ1-5	CSPVSPGSRSALPQHF	TGCAGCCCTGTGTCTCCTGGCAGCAGAAGCGCCCTGCCCCAGCATTTT
few	NA	TRBV6-5	TRBJ1-1	CASSYPGTSNTEAFF	TGTGCCAGCAGTTACCCCGGGACATCAAACACTGAAGCTTTCTTT
NA	TRBD2	TRBV7-7	TRBJ2-3	CASSPGRPFTDTQYF	TGTGCTAGCAGCCCCGGGAGGCCTTTCACAGATACGCAGTATTTT
few	TRBD1	TRBV14	TRBJ2-3	CASSQETGYITDTQYF	TGTGCCAGCAGCCAAGAGACAGGGTATATTACAGATACGCAGTATTTT
few	NA	TRBV5-1	TRBJ2-5	CASSTGSQETQYF	TGCGCCAGCAGCACAGGTTCACAAGAGACCCAGTACTTC
few	TRBD1	TRBV15	TRBJ2-2	CATSRDWGQPNTGELFF	TGTGCCACCAGCAGAGATTGGGGACAGCCGAACACCGGGGAGCTGTTTTTT
NA	NA	TRBV5-1	TRBJ1-4	CASSPAPTANEKLFF	TGCGCCAGCAGTCCAGCTCCGACGGCTAATGAAAAACTGTTTTTT
NA	TRBD1	TRBV11-1	TRBJ2-2	CASSSSLLGTGEWTGELFF	TGTGCCAGCAGCTCGTCATTACTAGGGACAGGGGAGTGGACCGGGGAGCTGTTTTTT
NA	NA	TRBV7-6	TRBJ1-1	CASDQSTVNTEAFF	TGTGCCAGCGACCAATCGACGGTGAACACTGAAGCTTTCTTT
NA	NA	TRBV7-2	TRBJ1-4	CASSLYGPYNEKLFF	TGTGCCAGCAGCTTATATGGTCCGTATAATGAAAAACTGTTTTTT
NA	TRBD1	TRBV10-3	TRBJ2-1	CAISDDRGPNNEQFF	TGTGCCATCAGTGACGACAGGGGGCCCAACAATGAGCAGTTCTTC
few	NA	TRBV12-3/TRBV12-4	TRBJ1-4	CASSPEDGEKLFF	TGTGCCAGCAGTCCCGAAGACGGCGAAAAACTGTTTTTT
few	NA	TRBV9	TRBJ2-3	CASRSSASSTDTQYF	TGTGCCAGCAGGAGCAGTGCCTCTAGCACAGATACGCAGTATTTT
few	TRBD2	TRBV20-1	TRBJ2-1	CSAEAAGGGYNEQFF	TGCAGTGCGGAGGCGGCGGGGGGTGGATACAATGAGCAGTTCTTC
few	TRBD2	TRBV29-1	TRBJ2-2	CSVILGVAGALSGELFF	TGCAGCGTTATCCTGGGGGTAGCGGGGGCCTTGTCCGGGGAGCTGTTTTTT
NA	NA	TRBV7-9	TRBJ1-1	CASSPIQGRSEAFF	TGTGCCAGCAGTCCGATACAGGGAAGATCCGAAGCTTTCTTT
many	NA	TRBV5-6	TRBJ2-5	CASSPQGGGETQYF	TGTGCCAGCAGCCCACAGGGAGGTGGAGAGACCCAGTACTTC
few	NA	TRBV2	TRBJ2-1	CASDLGRVGNEQFF	TGTGCCAGCGATTTGGGTAGGGTGGGGAATGAGCAGTTCTTC
few	NA	TRBV4-1	TRBJ2-1	CASSRTRLNEQFF	TGCGCCAGCAGCCGCACTAGACTAAATGAGCAGTTCTTC
few	NA	TRBV14	TRBJ1-1	CASSQLWGTEAFF	TGTGCCAGCAGCCAACTGTGGGGGACTGAAGCTTTCTTT
NA	NA	TRBV4-2	TRBJ2-3	CASSQPGTDTQYF	TGTGCCAGCAGCCAACCTGGGACAGATACGCAGTATTTT
NA	NA	TRBV25-1	TRBJ2-5	CASSDEGLWETQYF	TGTGCCAGCAGTGACGAAGGTCTATGGGAGACCCAGTACTTC
few	TRBD1	TRBV25-1	TRBJ1-2	CATLGTGYGYTF	TGTGCCACCCTCGGGACAGGCTATGGCTACACCTTC
NA	NA	TRBV20-1	TRBJ2-1	CSASGDKVYNEQFF	TGCAGTGCTAGCGGGGACAAGGTCTACAATGAGCAGTTCTTC
few	NA	TRBV25-1	TRBJ1-2	CASSRPGRDYGYTF	TGTGCCAGCAGCCGCCCAGGCCGCGACTATGGCTACACCTTC
NA	TRBD1	TRBV27	TRBJ2-1	CASRLTGNHYDEQFF	TGTGCCAGCAGGCTGACAGGGAACCACTACGATGAGCAGTTCTTC
NA	NA	TRBV7-2	TRBJ1-2	CASSPTYGYTF	TGTGCCAGCAGCCCCACGTATGGCTACACCTTC
few	NA	TRBV6-4	TRBJ2-3	CASSLSGSSGDTQYF	TGTGCCAGCAGCCTTAGTGGCTCTTCGGGGGATACGCAGTATTTT
NA	NA	TRBV7-2	TRBJ2-4	CASSSPGEAKNIQYF	TGTGCCAGCAGCTCCCCCGGGGAAGCCAAAAACATTCAGTACTTC
few	TRBD2	TRBV20-1	TRBJ2-3	CSAPMLAVSTDTQYF	TGCAGTGCTCCCATGCTAGCGGTGAGCACAGATACGCAGTATTTT
NA	NA	TRBV5-6	TRBJ2-1	CAMSPGLRHNEQFF	TGTGCCATGAGCCCCGGGCTACGGCACAATGAGCAGTTCTTC
few	NA	TRBV6-5	TRBJ1-1	CASSTQGTGAFF	TGTGCCAGCAGCACACAGGGTACAGGAGCTTTCTTT
few	NA	TRBV4-1	TRBJ2-3	CASSQVSASTDTQYF	TGCGCCAGCAGCCAAGTCTCCGCGAGCACAGATACGCAGTATTTT
few	NA	TRBV30	TRBJ2-1	CAWSGGGYEQFF	TGTGCCTGGAGTGGAGGGGGATATGAGCAGTTCTTC
NA	TRBD1	TRBV23-1	TRBJ2-1	CASSQCPPRGQGSHEQFF	TGCGCCAGCAGTCAATGCCCGCCGAGGGGACAGGGTTCTCATGAGCAGTTCTTC
few	NA	TRBV5-1	TRBJ1-1	CASSATSRGTEAFF	TGCGCCAGCAGCGCGACCTCCAGGGGCACTGAAGCTTTCTTT
NA	TRBD1	TRBV2	TRBJ2-1	CAKRTGANEQFF	TGTGCCAAACGGACAGGCGCCAATGAGCAGTTCTTC
NA	NA	TRBV9	TRBJ2-5	CASSVGGGVTRETQYF	TGTGCCAGCAGCGTAGGGGGCGGGGTCACCCGGGAGACCCAGTACTTC
NA	TRBD1	TRBV10-3	TRBJ2-6	CAITDGQGSASSGANVLTF	TGTGCCATCACCGACGGACAGGGTAGTGCCTCCTCTGGGGCCAACGTCCTGACTTTC
few	NA	TRBV4-2	TRBJ1-5	CASSPLGRGSQPQHF	TGTGCCAGCAGCCCGCTCGGCAGGGGAAGTCAGCCCCAGCATTTT
few	NA	TRBV18	TRBJ2-1	CASSPGGTAPLNEQFF	TGTGCCAGCTCACCGGGGGGAACCGCCCCTCTCAATGAGCAGTTCTTC
NA	TRBD1	TRBV13	TRBJ1-1	CASSSSSRGHTEAFF	TGTGCCAGCAGCTCCAGTTCAAGGGGGCACACTGAAGCTTTCTTT
NA	TRBD2	TRBV5-1	TRBJ2-1	CASSLGFLGPTSGAVNSYNEQFF	TGCGCCAGCAGCTTGGGTTTCTTAGGGCCGACTAGCGGGGCCGTTAACTCCTACAATGAGCAGTTCTTC
few	NA	TRBV20-1	TRBJ2-4	CSARQGRAKNIQYF	TGCAGTGCTAGGCAGGGGAGAGCCAAAAACATTCAGTACTTC
many	NA	TRBV2	TRBJ1-2	CASSEAGYYGYTF	TGTGCCAGCAGTGAAGCAGGGTACTATGGCTACACCTTC
NA	NA	TRBV7-9	TRBJ2-1	CASGGGNEQFF	TGTGCCAGCGGCGGAGGGAATGAGCAGTTCTTC
NA	NA	TRBV28	TRBJ1-5	CASSLRFGRVGNQPQHF	TGTGCCAGCAGTTTAAGGTTTGGCAGGGTGGGCAATCAGCCCCAGCATTTT